Sequencing of this T cell receptor (beta chain) was carried out in a study of identical twins. Notes on the study in general: Twin sharing of out-of-frame TCR alpha was underestimated by models in monozygotic pairs. Abundant beta clonotypes from cord blood bore fewer insertions; memory repertoires lacked this pattern.

Germline V lookup: CDR1 LNHDA, CDR2 SQIVND (reference sequence). V gave up 4 bases and J gave up 5 bases; unmatched junction bases: 4. The CDR3 contains 14 residues. TCRdb re-derived calls from the 5' RACE reads in MiXCR, one entry per CDR3 protein. The sample yields approximately 600,000 distinct CDR3 sequences, roughly 9.9% seen once. Of note for this clonotype: Its specificity is unknown.

This sample was also put to use in a study of yellow fever vaccine responses in identical twins.

The chain uses TRBV19 and TRBJ2-2; the match to TRBD1 covers 7 bases. Sequencing was done on a sample of PBMCs. This TCR was sampled from a woman aged 18-29 years in good health. For the CDR3, the DNA is TGTGCCAGTAGTAAGGGACAGCTTACCGGGGAGCTGTTTTTT. Translating it yields CASSKGQLTGELFF.